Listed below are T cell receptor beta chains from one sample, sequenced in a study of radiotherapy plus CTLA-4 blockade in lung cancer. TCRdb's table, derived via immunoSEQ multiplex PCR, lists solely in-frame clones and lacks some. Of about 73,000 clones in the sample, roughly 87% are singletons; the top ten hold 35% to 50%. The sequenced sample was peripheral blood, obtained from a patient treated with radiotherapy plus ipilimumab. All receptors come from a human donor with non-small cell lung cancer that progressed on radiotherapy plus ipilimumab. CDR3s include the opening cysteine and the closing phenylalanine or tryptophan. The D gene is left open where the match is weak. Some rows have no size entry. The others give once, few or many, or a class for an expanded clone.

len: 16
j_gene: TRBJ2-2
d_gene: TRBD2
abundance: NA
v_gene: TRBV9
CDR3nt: TGTGCCAGCAGCCCGAGACTAGCGGGAGACACCGGGGAGCTGTTTTTT
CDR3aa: CASSPRLAGDTGELFF

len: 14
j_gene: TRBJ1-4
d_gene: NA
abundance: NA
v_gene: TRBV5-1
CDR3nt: TGCGCCAGCAGCTTGGATAATTGGGATGAAAAACTGTTTTTT
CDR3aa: CASSLDNWDEKLFF

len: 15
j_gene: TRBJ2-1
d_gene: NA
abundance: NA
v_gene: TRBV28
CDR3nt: TGTGCCAGCAGTTTACCTGGCTACGAATACAATGAGCAGTTCTTC
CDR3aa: CASSLPGYEYNEQFF

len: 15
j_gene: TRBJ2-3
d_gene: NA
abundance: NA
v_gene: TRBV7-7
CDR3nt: TGTGCTAGCAGCCCGTCAGCAGGAAGCACAGATACGCAGTATTTT
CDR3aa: CASSPSAGSTDTQYF

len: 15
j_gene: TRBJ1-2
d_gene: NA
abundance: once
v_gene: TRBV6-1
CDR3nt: TGTGCCAGCAGTCCGGGACAAGCCCGTAACTATGGCTACACCTTC
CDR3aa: CASSPGQARNYGYTF

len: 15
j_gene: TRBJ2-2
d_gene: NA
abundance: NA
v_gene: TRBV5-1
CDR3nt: TGCGCCAGCAGCCGGGTGACAGGGAGGCTCGGGGAGCTGTTTTTT
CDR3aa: CASSRVTGRLGELFF

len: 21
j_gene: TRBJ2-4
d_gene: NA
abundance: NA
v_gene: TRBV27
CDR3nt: TGTGCCAGCAGTTTTAAACCTGCCCCAAAGCAGTCCGGACTAGCCAAAAACATTCAGTACTTC
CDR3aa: CASSFKPAPKQSGLAKNIQYF

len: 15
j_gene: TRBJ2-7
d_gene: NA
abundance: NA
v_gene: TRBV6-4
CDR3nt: TGTGCCAGCAGCCAGGGGCCTTCCCCAACCTACGAGCAGTACTTC
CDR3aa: CASSQGPSPTYEQYF

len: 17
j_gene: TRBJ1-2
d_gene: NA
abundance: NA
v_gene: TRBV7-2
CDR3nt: TGTGCCAGCAGCCAAACCGGGACTCAAGGAGGAAACTATGGCTACACCTTC
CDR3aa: CASSQTGTQGGNYGYTF

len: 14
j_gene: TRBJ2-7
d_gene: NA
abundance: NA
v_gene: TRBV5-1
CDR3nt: TGCGCCAGCAGCTTGGAAACAGCCTCCTACGAGCAGTACTTC
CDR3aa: CASSLETASYEQYF

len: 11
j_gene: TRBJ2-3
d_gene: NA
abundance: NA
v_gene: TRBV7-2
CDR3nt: TGTGCCAGCAGCTACACAGATACGCAGTATTTT
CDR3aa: CASSYTDTQYF

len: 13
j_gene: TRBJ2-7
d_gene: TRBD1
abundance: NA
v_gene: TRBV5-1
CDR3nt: TGCGCCAGCAGTGTACAGGGGGCGGGGGAGCAGTACTTC
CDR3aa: CASSVQGAGEQYF

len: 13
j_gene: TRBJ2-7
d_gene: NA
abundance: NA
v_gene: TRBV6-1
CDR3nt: TGTGCCAGCAGTGAACTAGGTTACAGGAGCCAGTACTTC
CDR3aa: CASSELGYRSQYF

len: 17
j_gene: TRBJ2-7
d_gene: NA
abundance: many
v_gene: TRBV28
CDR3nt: TGTGCCAGCAGTTTAGTACTGGAAAAGGGTATAACGTACGAGCAGTACTTC
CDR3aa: CASSLVLEKGITYEQYF

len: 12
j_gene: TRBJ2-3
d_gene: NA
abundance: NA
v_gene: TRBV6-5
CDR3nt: TGTGCCAGCAGGTACCCTCGGGATACGCAGTATTTT
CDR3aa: CASRYPRDTQYF

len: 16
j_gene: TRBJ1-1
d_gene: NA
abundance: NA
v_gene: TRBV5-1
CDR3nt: TGCGCCAGCAGCTTGGAGGTTGGCGGCCCAATACGAGAAGCTTTCTTT
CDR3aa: CASSLEVGGPIREAFF

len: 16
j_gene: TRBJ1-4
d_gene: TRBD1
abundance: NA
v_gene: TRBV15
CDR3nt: TGTGCCACCAGCCCACGAACAGGGGGGAATAGTGAAAAACTGTTTTTT
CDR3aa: CATSPRTGGNSEKLFF